Below, 25 T cell receptor beta chains from the same sample are listed, as sequenced in a study of blood T cells in healthy people across ages (dated by TCRdb to about 2015). Library prep was done by 5' RACE. Sequencing used an Illumina HiSeq 2500. A second PCR of roughly 6 to 11 cycles was run with a J-beta primer mix and a sample-barcoded 5' primer. TCRdb trimmed the raw reads at Q25, called clones with MiXCR and kept productive beta chains. A single entry per CDR3 protein holds the most common genes and DNA from its merged rows. The sample records over 1,500,000 distinct CDR3 sequences, about 49% of which are singletons. The ten biggest clones cover over 2% of the sample. The sequenced material came from blood. These receptors originate from a woman aged 40 to 50 in good health.

The V and J genes are TRBV4-3 and TRBJ1-1, with D unclear. Germline V gene sequence: CDR1 LGHNA, CDR2 YSLEER. The V end was cut by 1 base, the J end by 0 bases, with 9 bases between. The CDR3 extends over 15 amino acids. The CDR3 protein is CASSQGAHMNTEAFF. DNA for the CDR3: TGCGCCAGCAGCCAAGGGGCTCACATGAACACTGAAGCTTTCTTT.

This clonotype was seen more than once but under ten times. This chain connects TRBV5-1 to TRBJ2-1; D gene unclear. Trimming left V 4 bases short and J 13 bases short, with 24 bases between. Germline CDR1 and CDR2: SGHRS and YFSETQ. The CDR3 has 15 amino acids. The CDR3 DNA is TGCGCCAGCAGCATCCGACCGGGCGATCAAGAGACCCAGTTCTTC. Amino acids: CASSIRPGDQETQFF.

This clonotype has just a few counts. The chain has TRBV28 and TRBJ2-3; D might be TRBD2 (5 bases). V lost 3 bases, J lost 3 bases, and 16 bases lay in between. This CDR3 is built from 16 residues. CDR1 and CDR2 (germline): MDHEN, SYDVKM. In DNA, the CDR3 is TGTGCCAGCAGTTTTCCAAGCCGGACGGGGACAGATACGCAGTATTTT. Its translation is CASSFPSRTGTDTQYF.

The genes are TRBV5-1 and TRBJ1-4, with TRBD1 matching 8 bases. Germline CDR1 SGHRS, CDR2 YFSETQ. V was clipped by 0 bases and J by 8 bases; unmatched bases: 9. The CDR3 is 16 amino acids. This CDR3 is CASSLVPGQAEEKLFF. The CDR3 coding sequence is TGCGCCAGCAGCTTGGTCCCGGGACAGGCGGAGGAAAAACTGTTTTTT.

This clonotype was observed a handful of times. The chain is built from TRBV29-1 and TRBJ2-4; 14 nucleotides match TRBD2. Germline loops: CDR1 SQVTM, CDR2 ANQGSEA. CDR3 length equals 17 residues. V trimming: 1 base; J trimming: 0 bases; junction bases outside the gene matches: 2. CDR3 DNA sequence: TGCAGCGTTGAAGGGACTAGCGGGGGGTTAGCCAAAAACATTCAGTACTTC. It yields the protein CSVEGTSGGLAKNIQYF.

The chain uses TRBV4-1 and TRBJ2-7; 9 nucleotides line up with TRBD1. This CDR3 is 15 amino acids long. Germline loops: CDR1 MGHRA, CDR2 YSYEKL. The V gene end was trimmed by 5 bases and the J gene end by 5 bases; junction bases not matched to a gene: 10. The CDR3 coding sequence is TGCGCCAGCAGCGCCTCGGGACAGGGACTCCACGAGCAGTACTTC. It specifies CASSASGQGLHEQYF.

The chain has TRBV7-2 and TRBJ1-2; D not certain. Germline CDR1 is SGHTA and CDR2 is FQGNSA. This CDR3 is 12 amino acids long. V lost 8 bases and J lost 3, with 10 bases in between. CDR3 region: CASSSRHYGYTF. The CDR3 nucleotides read TGTGCCAGCTCCAGCAGACACTATGGCTACACCTTC.

This chain links TRBV20-1 with TRBJ2-3; no clear D gene. CDR1 is DFQATT and CDR2 is SNEGSKA in the germline V gene (reference sequence). CDR3 length equals 15 residues. V was cut by 2 bases and J by 2 bases, with 14 bases left in between. The CDR3, as DNA: TGCAGTGCTAGACAACGGCGCCTTAACACAGATACGCAGTATTTT. Translation: CSARQRRLNTDTQYF.

There are many counts of this clonotype. J is TRBJ2-1 and V is TRBV7-2; D is possibly TRBD2 (5 bases). The CDR3 consists of 15 residues. Germline V gives CDR1 SGHTA, CDR2 FQGNSA. The V end was cut by 5 bases, the J end by 1 base, with 12 bases between. The DNA for the CDR3 is TGTGCCAGCAGCCTGACACGGGAATCCTACAATGAGCAGTTCTTC. This gives the protein CASSLTRESYNEQFF.

Notes on this clonotype: This may arise from a read error, as a much more abundant clone is one base away. The gene calls are TRBV24-1 and TRBJ1-5, with D perhaps matching TRBD1 (6 bases). CDR1 and CDR2 (germline): KGHDR, SFDVKD. V shed 6 bases and J shed 0 bases, with 8 bases lying between them. The CDR3 spans 14 residues. The CDR3 loop reads CATSHRDSNQPQHF. CDR3 nucleotides: TGTGCCACCAGTCACAGGGATAGCAATCAGCCCCAGCATTTT.

J is TRBJ2-1 and V is TRBV12-3 or TRBV12-4; D is perhaps TRBD2 (5 bases). The CDR3 is 14 amino acids. V gave up 2 bases and J gave up 9 bases, with 14 bases separating them. The chain's CDR3 is CASSLSPMRVEQFF. CDR3 DNA sequence: TGTGCCAGCAGTTTATCCCCCATGAGGGTTGAGCAGTTCTTC.

The chain carries TRBV6-2 or TRBV6-3 and TRBJ2-3; D remains unclear. From germline, CDR1 is MNHEY and CDR2 SVGEGT. The V end lost 7 bases, the J end lost 1 base, and 18 bases lay between the germline ends. The CDR3 spans 16 residues. For the CDR3, the DNA is TGTGCCAGCACTCGGGCGTACCACCCCGGCACAGATACGCAGTATTTT. It yields the protein CASTRAYHPGTDTQYF.

The rearrangement joins TRBV9 to TRBJ2-3; weak D call: TRBD1 (6 bases). CDR3 length equals 17 residues. The ends were cut back, 3 bases at V and 3 bases at J, with 20 bases in the middle. CDR1 SGDLS and CDR2 YYNGEE come from the germline V gene. In DNA, the CDR3 is TGTGCCAGCAGCGCCGACCACCTCCGTAGGGGGACAGATACGCAGTATTTT. Protein product: CASSADHLRRGTDTQYF.

In this sample, this clonotype turned up a few times. The V gene is TRBV4-2, the J gene TRBJ2-1; TRBD2 matches at 12 bases. Germline CDR1 reads LGHNA; CDR2 reads YNFKEQ. Trimming removed 1 base from V and 5 bases from J; junction bases left unmatched: 0. This CDR3 region has 15 residues. CDR3 coding DNA: TGTGCCAGCAGCCAAGGGACTAGCGGGGACAATGAGCAGTTCTTC. Residues: CASSQGTSGDNEQFF.

This chain joins TRBV7-2 and TRBJ2-1, with TRBD1 matching over 12 bases. Germline V gives CDR1 SGHTA, CDR2 FQGNSA. The CDR3 is made up of 16 amino acids. Trimming took 4 bases from V and 8 from J; bases not matched to a gene: 9. The CDR3 protein is CASSWGTGGLRHEQFF. Here the CDR3 DNA reads TGTGCCAGCAGCTGGGGGACAGGGGGCCTTCGGCATGAGCAGTTCTTC.

The chain joins TRBV29-1 to TRBJ2-2; D may be TRBD1 (6 bases). Between the trimmed V and J ends, which lost 4 bases and 7 bases, there was a span of 13 bases. The CDR3 is made up of 13 amino acids. Germline V gene data show CDR1 as SQVTM and CDR2 as ANQGSEA. The CDR3: CSVVEGENGELFF. CDR3 sequence (DNA): TGCAGCGTTGTCGAGGGGGAAAACGGGGAGCTGTTTTTT.

In this sample, this clonotype turned up many times. This chain links TRBV25-1 with TRBJ2-7, with a weak D call TRBD1 (6 bases). V shed 2 bases and J shed 1 base, with 9 bases lying between them. The germline V gene has CDR1 MGHDK and CDR2 SYGVNS. This CDR3 comprises 14 residues. CDR3 region: CASSEGGPSYEQYF. The DNA for the CDR3 is TGTGCCAGCAGTGAAGGGGGCCCATCCTACGAGCAGTACTTC.

The V gene is TRBV6-5, the J gene TRBJ1-1; the match to TRBD1 covers 7 bases. From germline, CDR1 is MNHEY and CDR2 SVGAGI. Trimming at V came to 0 bases and at J to 4 bases, leaving 8 bases not matched to a gene. CDR3 length: 16 residues. The CDR3 DNA reads TGTGCCAGCAGTTACTCCACAGGGGAATGGAGCACTGAAGCTTTCTTT. It encodes CASSYSTGEWSTEAFF.

V is TRBV4-3 and J is TRBJ2-2; D call uncertain. Germline assignment: CDR1 LGHNA and CDR2 YSLEER. The V end lost 0 bases, the J end lost 6 bases, and 11 bases lay between the germline ends. The CDR3 is 15 residues long. The CDR3 DNA sequence: TGCGCCAGCAGCCAAGATTTCTCCGTTGCCGGGGAGCTGTTTTTT. This encodes CASSQDFSVAGELFF.

This clonotype has a handful of counts. This chain links TRBV28 with TRBJ2-7; D might be TRBD2 (6 bases). Germline lookup yields CDR1 MDHEN and CDR2 SYDVKM. Trimming cost V 4 bases and J 3 bases, with 22 bases left between them. CDR3 length: 17 residues. The CDR3 nucleotides read TGTGCCAGCAGTTCCAGGGCGGGGATTGAAGCTCGCTACGAGCAGTACTTC. It specifies CASSSRAGIEARYEQYF.

The chain is built from TRBV6-5 and TRBJ1-2; 7 positions match TRBD1. The germline gives CDR1 MNHEY, CDR2 SVGAGI. The J segment lost 3 bases and the V segment lost 5 bases, leaving 6 bases of the junction unmatched. The CDR3 totals 14 residues. CDR3 in DNA: TGTGCCAGCAGTAAATCGACAGGGCACTATGGCTACACCTTC. Its translation: CASSKSTGHYGYTF.

This clonotype was seen a single time. The chain recombines TRBV4-2 with TRBJ2-2, with 7 bases that match TRBD2. The CDR3 is made up of 15 amino acids. Germline loops: CDR1 LGHNA, CDR2 YNFKEQ. V was clipped by 2 bases and J by 4 bases; unmatched bases: 4. The chain's CDR3 is CASSQRLAGTGELFF. In nucleotides, the CDR3 is TGTGCCAGCAGCCAACGACTAGCAGGCACCGGGGAGCTGTTTTTT.

This clonotype was recorded many times. V usage is TRBV20-1 and J usage is TRBJ2-7; D is perhaps TRBD1 or TRBD2 (6 bases each). Germline V CDR1 and CDR2: DFQATT, SNEGSKA (reference sequence). This CDR3 spans 15 amino acids. The germline V and J ends were trimmed by 3 bases and 3 bases, with 18 bases remaining between them. CDR3 protein: CSARADTGGGYEQYF. The CDR3 DNA reads TGCAGTGCTAGGGCAGACACAGGAGGGGGCTACGAGCAGTACTTC.

Here the CDR3 DNA reads TGTGCCAGCAGGCCAGGGCGAGCAAATGAGCAGTTCTTC. This gives the protein CASRPGRANEQFF. The V and J genes are TRBV7-9 and TRBJ2-1; perhaps TRBD1 as D (5 bases). The CDR3 length is 13 residues. Trimming pared 6 bases from V and 7 bases from J, leaving 13 bases between. Germline lookup yields CDR1 SEHNR and CDR2 FQNEAQ (reference sequence).

The chain uses TRBV15 and TRBJ2-5; D perhaps matches TRBD1 (6 bases). The CDR3 length is 16 residues. Deletions cut 4 bases from V and 3 bases from J, with 18 bases between. Looked up from germline, CDR1 is LNHNV and CDR2 is YYDKDF (reference sequence). In DNA, the CDR3 is TGTGCCACCAGCACCGGCGCCGGGACACCGGAAGAGACCCAGTACTTC. It yields the protein CATSTGAGTPEETQYF.